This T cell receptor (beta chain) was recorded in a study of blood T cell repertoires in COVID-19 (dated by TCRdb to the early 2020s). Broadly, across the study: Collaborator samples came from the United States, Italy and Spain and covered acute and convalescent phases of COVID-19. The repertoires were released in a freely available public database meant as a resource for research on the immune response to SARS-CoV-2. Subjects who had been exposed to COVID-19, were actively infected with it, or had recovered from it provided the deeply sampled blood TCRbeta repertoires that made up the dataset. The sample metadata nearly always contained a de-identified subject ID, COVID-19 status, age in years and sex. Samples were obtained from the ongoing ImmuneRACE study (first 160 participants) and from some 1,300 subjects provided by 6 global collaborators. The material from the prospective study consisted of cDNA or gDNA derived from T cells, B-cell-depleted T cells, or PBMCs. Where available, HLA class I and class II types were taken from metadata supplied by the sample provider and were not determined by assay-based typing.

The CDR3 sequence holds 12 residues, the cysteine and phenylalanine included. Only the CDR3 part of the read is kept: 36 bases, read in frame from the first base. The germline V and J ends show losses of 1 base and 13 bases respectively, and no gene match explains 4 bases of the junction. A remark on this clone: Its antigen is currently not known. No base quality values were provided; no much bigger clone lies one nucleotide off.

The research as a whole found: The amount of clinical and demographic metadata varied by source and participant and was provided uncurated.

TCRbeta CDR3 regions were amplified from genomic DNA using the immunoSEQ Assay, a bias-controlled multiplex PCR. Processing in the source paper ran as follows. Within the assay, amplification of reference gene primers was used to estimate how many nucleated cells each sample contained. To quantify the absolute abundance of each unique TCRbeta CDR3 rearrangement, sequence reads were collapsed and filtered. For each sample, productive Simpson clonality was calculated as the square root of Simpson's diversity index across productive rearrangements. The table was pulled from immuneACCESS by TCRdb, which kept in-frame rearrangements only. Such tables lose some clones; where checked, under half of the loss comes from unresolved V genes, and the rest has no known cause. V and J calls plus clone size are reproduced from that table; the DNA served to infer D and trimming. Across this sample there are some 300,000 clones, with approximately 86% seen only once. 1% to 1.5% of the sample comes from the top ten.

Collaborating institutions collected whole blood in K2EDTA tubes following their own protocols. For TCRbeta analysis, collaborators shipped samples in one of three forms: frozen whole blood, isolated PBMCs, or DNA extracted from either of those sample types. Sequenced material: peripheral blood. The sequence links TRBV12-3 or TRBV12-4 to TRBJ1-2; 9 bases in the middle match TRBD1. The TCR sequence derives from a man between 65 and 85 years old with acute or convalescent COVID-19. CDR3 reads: CASSLGTGAPTF. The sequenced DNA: TGTGCCAGCAGTTTAGGGACAGGGGCGCCCACCTTC.